Sequencing of this TCR beta chain was carried out in a study of cytomegalovirus exposure and HLA in healthy donors. Study-level results: Analyses of presence/absence relied on an assumption of roughly uniform sequencing depth across donors. Later work associated fewer than 20,000 TCR beta sequences with HLA alleles at 0.05 false discovery rate. Most subjects had HLA-A and HLA-B alleles reportedly predicted accurately by TCR beta sequences. The authors later found TCR association rates varying by HLA locus, with DRB1 most and HLA-C fewest.

The CDR3 runs to 13 residues. The V and J ends lost 1 base and 9 bases respectively, with 11 bases between them. Germline assignment: CDR1 SGDLS and CDR2 YYNGEE. Worth noting for this clone: Its antigen is as yet unknown.

PCR primers comprised 60 Vbeta and 13 Jbeta primers. Using immunoSEQ multiplex PCR, the repertoire was profiled, and TCRdb retains in-frame clones only, with some absent. This sample carries about 140,000 clones, 70% of them seen once, and the ten largest clones take roughly 2%. This TCR was sampled from a woman in her sixties in good health and CMV-seropositive. Sequenced: PBMCs. The V call is TRBV9, the J call TRBJ2-1; the D gene is possibly TRBD1 (6 bases). The CDR3 spells CASSVQGSGEQFF. In DNA form, the CDR3 reads TGTGCCAGCAGCGTACAGGGGTCTGGTGAGCAGTTCTTC.